The T cell receptor (beta chain) described here comes from a study of cytomegalovirus exposure and HLA in healthy donors. The study, taken as a whole, reports: A few chains tied to CMV proved CMV antigen-specific in vitro. The tendency of first-cohort TCR clusters to co-occur in the 120 or so validation repertoires emerged from a later analysis. More than 150 TCR beta chains were listed as cytomegalovirus-associated.

Separate from the approximately 650-subject first cohort, the 120-subject validation cohort was the one that the donors belonged to. On this clone: The antigen is undetermined.

V was pared by 1 base and J by 8 bases, with 14 bases between. There are 14 residues in the CDR3. Germline values: CDR1 SGHDN, CDR2 FVKESK. The table came from immunoSEQ multiplex PCR; TCRdb's copy has only in-frame clones and leaves some out. The sample includes about 220,000 clones, approximately 87% seen only once; the top ten take about 3%. The TCR sequence derives from a man between 18 and 35 years old in good health and CMV-seronegative. This sequence joins TRBV14 and TRBJ1-2; D is possibly TRBD1 (6 bases). The sequenced material came from PBMCs. CDR3 DNA: TGTGCCAGCAGCCAAGTAGGGACAACGATCGGCTACACCTTC. Residues: CASSQVGTTIGYTF.